This entry is about one TCR beta chain. Its antigen is not identified. Study-level findings and limits: The larger-cohort validation was restricted to a single TCR beta V-J rearrangement rather than whole repertoires.

V lost 2 bases, J lost 8 bases, and 2 bases stayed unmatched. The length of the CDR3 is 12 residues. CDR1 and CDR2 (germline): SGHDT, YYEEEE. One entry per CDR3 protein, called by TCRdb with MiXCR from the 5' RACE reads. The repertoire has approximately 11,000 distinct CDR3 sequences, around a quarter of them found once; the top ten carry more than 2.5%. Treg sorting used a CD4+CD25+CD127-/low gate. This TCR was sampled from a female donor with breast cancer. The sample was Tregs sorted from a lymph node. This chain joins TRBV5-6 and TRBJ1-2, with TRBD1 matching 8 bases. The CDR3 DNA reads as TGTGCCAGCAGCTTCGGACAGGGAGGCTACACCTTC. Its protein product is CASSFGQGGYTF. Full variable domain (outside the CDR3, taken from reference TRBV5-6 and TRBJ1-2): DAGVTQSPTHLIKTRGQQVTLRCSPKSGHDTVSWYQQALGQGPQFIFQYYEEEERQRGNFPDRFSGHQFPNYSSELNVNALLLGDSALYLCASSFGQGGYTFGSGTRLTVV.